This passage covers 28 T cell receptor beta chains from one sample sequenced in a study of vaccination effects on CD4 cells after COVID-19. For these receptors, no antigen is known. Some clones are missing from TCRdb's copy, which holds only in-frame ones; the method was immunoSEQ multiplex PCR. The sample shows about 54,000 clones, roughly 76% of them seen only once. Using viral peptide pools, the ViraFEST assay grew out antigen-specific CD4+ T cells prior to sequencing. Upon completion of 10 to 11 days in culture, CD4+ T cells were isolated. The specimen comprised CD4+ T cells from PBMCs cultured with HCoV-229E spike peptides, sampled before COVID-19 vaccination. The source of these receptors is a human donor who received a COVID-19 vaccine.

This chain links TRBV6-5 with TRBJ2-1; 7 bases line up with TRBD2. Germline loops: CDR1 MNHEY, CDR2 SVGAGI. This CDR3 comprises 14 residues. The ends lost 7 bases at V and 2 bases at J; junction bases unmatched: 5. The CDR3 region has the DNA TGTGCCAGCACGGGGGGACGAGCCTACAATGAGCAGTTCTTC. Translated: CASTGGRAYNEQFF.

The genes are TRBV3-1 (or the pseudogene TRBV3-2) and TRBJ2-7; D unresolved. Germline V gene data show CDR1 as LGHDT and CDR2 as YNNKEL (reference sequence). Between the trimmed V and J ends, which lost 4 bases and 5 bases, there was a span of 6 bases. The CDR3 runs 11 residues. The CDR3 loop reads CASSPADEQYV. The CDR3 nucleotides are TGTGCCAGCAGCCCTGCGGACGAGCAGTACGTC.

CDR3 nucleotide sequence: TGTGCCAGCAGTGAACCGGGACTAGCAAAAGGAGAGACCCAGTACTTC. Protein sequence: CASSEPGLAKGETQYF. V gene TRBV6-1 combines with J gene TRBJ2-5, with 9 bases matching TRBD2. Germline V gives CDR1 MNHNS, CDR2 SASEGT. CDR3 length equals 16 residues. V shed 2 bases, J shed 4 bases, and the junction held 8 bases outside the gene matches.

V and J are TRBV12-5 and TRBJ1-1, with a possible D match to TRBD1 (6 bases). This CDR3 has 16 residues. Trimming took off 0 bases at V and 4 bases at J, with 15 bases between the two ends. Germline V lookup: CDR1 LGHNT, CDR2 FRNRAP. CDR3 region: CASGLVLKGDATEAFF. The DNA of the CDR3 is TGTGCTAGTGGTTTGGTACTGAAGGGGGACGCCACTGAAGCTTTCTTT.

This chain joins TRBV30 and TRBJ1-3; 12 nucleotides match TRBD1. V was pared by 8 bases and J by 3 bases, with 5 bases of the junction left unmatched. Per the germline V gene, CDR1 is GTSNPN and CDR2 is SVGIG (reference sequence). The CDR3 runs 14 residues. CDR3 amino acids: CARRDRGLGNTIYF. CDR3 in DNA: TGTGCCCGCCGGGACAGGGGGCTTGGAAACACCATATATTTT.

V and J are TRBV6-5 and TRBJ1-1; possible D gene TRBD1, 5 bases. This CDR3 is 13 amino acids long. CDR1 and CDR2 from the germline V gene are MNHEY and SVGAGI. V lost 6 bases, J lost 1 base, and 9 bases lay in between. CDR3 sequence: CASRAGQNTEAFF. CDR3 bases: TGTGCCAGCAGGGCTGGACAGAACACTGAAGCTTTCTTT.

This sequence joins TRBV15 and TRBJ2-5, with D maybe TRBD2 (5 bases). This CDR3 comprises 14 residues. V was clipped by 3 bases and J by 5 bases, with 13 bases between them. Germline V gene sequence: CDR1 LNHNV, CDR2 YYDKDF (reference sequence). DNA for the CDR3: TGTGCCACCAGCAGCCCTCGGGATGACGAGACCCAGTACTTC. It is translated as CATSSPRDDETQYF.

This rearrangement joins TRBV5-1 to TRBJ2-3; D ambiguous. The CDR3 is 15 amino acids. V lost 1 base to trimming and J lost 3 bases, with 12 bases between them. Germline V lookup: CDR1 SGHRS, CDR2 YFSETQ. CDR3 DNA sequence: TGCGCCAGCAGCTTGACCCCCGATCGGACAGATACGCAGTATTTT. Translated, it gives CASSLTPDRTDTQYF.

The chain employs TRBV6-5 and TRBJ2-3; TRBD1 or TRBD2 may be the D gene (5 bases each). This CDR3 spans 12 amino acids. CDR1 is MNHEY and CDR2 is SVGAGI in the germline V gene. The germline V and J ends were trimmed by 6 bases and 6 bases, with 10 bases remaining between them. The CDR3 here is CASRVWGDTQYF. The CDR3, as DNA: TGTGCCAGCAGGGTATGGGGGGATACGCAGTATTTT.

The V call is TRBV19, the J call TRBJ1-2; D is possibly TRBD1 (5 bases). The length of the CDR3 is 13 residues. Germline V lookup: CDR1 LNHDA, CDR2 SQIVND (reference sequence). Trimming took off 7 bases at V and 9 bases at J, with 18 bases between the two ends. CDR3: CASTLRQGWRYTF. The CDR3 DNA reads TGTGCCAGTACCCTTCGGCAGGGCTGGCGCTACACCTTC.

The genes are TRBV3-1 (or the pseudogene TRBV3-2) and TRBJ1-6, with D perhaps TRBD1 (5 bases). CDR1 LGHDT and CDR2 YNNKEL come from the germline V gene (reference sequence). V was clipped by 4 bases and J by 4 bases, with 14 bases between them. The CDR3 loop spans 16 amino acids. CDR3: CASSPGRRRYNSPLHF. The CDR3 nucleotides are TGTGCCAGCAGCCCGGGACGGAGGCGATATAATTCACCCCTCCACTTT.

This clone was seen only a few times. The V gene is TRBV18, the J gene TRBJ2-3; D tentatively reads TRBD1 or TRBD2 (5 bases each). V was pared by 3 bases and J by 4 bases, with 8 bases between. Germline V gene data show CDR1 as KGHSH and CDR2 as LQKENI. The CDR3 totals 13 residues. The CDR3 DNA follows: TGTGCCAGCTCACCGGGGACGTCAGATACGCAGTATTTT. It is translated as CASSPGTSDTQYF.

The rearrangement links TRBV5-6 to TRBJ1-2, with 9 bases aligning to TRBD1. Germline V gene lookup returns CDR1 SGHDT and CDR2 YYEEEE. V was clipped by 7 bases and J by 7 bases; unmatched bases: 14. The CDR3 sequence is 15 residues long. This chain's CDR3 is CASGSPGQGVSGYTF. CDR3 DNA: TGTGCCAGCGGTTCACCGGGACAGGGAGTAAGTGGCTACACCTTC. Full variable domain (missing parts from reference TRBV5-6 and TRBJ1-2): DAGVTQSPTHLIKTRGQQVTLRCSPKSGHDTVSWYQQALGQGPQFIFQYYEEEERQRGNFPDRFSGHQFPNYSSELNVNALLLGDSALYLCASGSPGQGVSGYTFGSGTRLTVV.

The rearrangement links TRBV2 to TRBJ1-2; D not certain. Trimming removed 9 bases at V and 7 bases at J, with 24 bases between. The CDR3 is 15 amino acids. Per germline, CDR1 SNHLY and CDR2 FYNNEI. In DNA form, the CDR3 reads TGTGCCAGTCTGTTGTTGCTCGGTGGATCAGGTGGCTACACCTTC. Its protein is CASLLLLGGSGGYTF.

This chain links TRBV5-1 with TRBJ2-1, with 8 bases fitting TRBD1. The V gene's germline CDR1 is SGHRS and CDR2 YFSETQ. The V segment lost 3 bases and the J segment 0 bases; nucleotides outside the gene matches: 8. The CDR3 has 17 amino acids. This chain's CDR3 is CASSYQTGVYSYNEQFF. The CDR3, as DNA: TGCGCCAGCAGCTACCAGACAGGGGTCTACTCCTACAATGAGCAGTTCTTC.

The CDR3 sequence: CATSRELGGEQYV. For the CDR3, the DNA is TGTGCCACCAGCAGAGAACTGGGGGGGGAGCAGTACGTC. The chain has TRBV15 and TRBJ2-7; TRBD2 matches at 7 bases. V dropped 0 bases and J dropped 7; count of bases not matched to a gene: 3. Germline V gene sequence: CDR1 LNHNV, CDR2 YYDKDF (reference sequence). This CDR3 comprises 13 residues.

About this clone itself: Other DNA sequences in the sample encode the same CDR3. The chain links TRBV3-1 (or the pseudogene TRBV3-2) to TRBJ1-1; TRBD1 aligns across 8 bases. The V gene end was trimmed by 3 bases and the J gene end by 0 bases; junction bases not matched to a gene: 3. This CDR3 is 15 amino acids long. Germline V lookup: CDR1 LGHDT, CDR2 YNNKEL (reference sequence). CDR3 in amino acids: CASSQGQVLNTEAFF. As DNA, the CDR3 is TGTGCCAGCAGCCAGGGACAGGTGCTGAACACTGAAGCTTTCTTT.

This clone was seen more than once but under ten times. This sequence joins TRBV7-8 and TRBJ2-2; D gene unclear. Germline V gene data show CDR1 as SGHVS and CDR2 as FQNEAQ. This CDR3 is 14 amino acids long. V dropped 1 base and J dropped 1 base, with 4 bases sitting between them. In DNA, the CDR3 is TGTGCCAGCAGCTTAGTGAGGAACACCGGGGAGCTGTTTTTT. Protein product: CASSLVRNTGELFF.

This chain uses TRBV30 with TRBJ1-6; D unresolved. The CDR3 runs 14 residues. The V and J ends lost 0 bases and 9 bases respectively, with 12 bases between them. Germline CDR1 is GTSNPN and CDR2 is SVGIG (reference sequence). The DNA for the CDR3 is TGTGCCTGGAGTGTGGAGGGTCTTTCTTCACCCCTCCACTTT. Translating gives CAWSVEGLSSPLHF.

V and J are TRBV18 and TRBJ2-5, with D possibly TRBD1 on 6 matching bases. The CDR3 consists of 13 residues. Trimming removed 5 bases at V and 3 bases at J, with 10 bases between. Germline V gene data show CDR1 as KGHSH and CDR2 as LQKENI. The CDR3 sequence: CASSLSGEETQYF. CDR3 bases: TGTGCCAGCTCATTATCAGGGGAAGAGACCCAGTACTTC.

The chain carries TRBV13 and TRBJ2-1; 7 bases match TRBD2. CDR3 length: 14 amino acids. Germline-derived CDR1 and CDR2 are PRHDT and FYEKMQ (reference sequence). The trim removed 2 bases at V and 10 bases at J, leaving 8 bases unmatched. DNA for the CDR3: TGTGCCAGCAGCTTATGGGGGGGGGTCGGAGAGCAGTTCTTC. As protein: CASSLWGGVGEQFF.

The table lists this clone with a count of one. V usage is TRBV2 and J usage is TRBJ1-5; the D gene is possibly TRBD1 (5 bases). This CDR3 region has 13 residues. In germline, CDR1 is SNHLY, CDR2 FYNNEI. Trimming took off 7 bases at V and 5 bases at J, with 12 bases between the two ends. The CDR3 DNA reads TGTGCCAGCAATCACGGGGGTTATCAGCCCCAGCATTTT. It specifies CASNHGGYQPQHF. Full variable domain (outside the CDR3, taken from reference TRBV2 and TRBJ1-5): EPEVTQTPSHQVTQMGQEVILRCVPISNHLYFYWYRQILGQKVEFLVSFYNNEISEKSEIFDDQFSVERPDGSNFTLKIRSTKLEDSAMYFCASNHGGYQPQHFGDGTRLSIL.

This chain connects TRBV6-5 to TRBJ2-1; 8 bases line up with TRBD2. The germline gives CDR1 MNHEY, CDR2 SVGAGI. This CDR3 comprises 12 residues. V shed 2 bases and J 14 bases; nucleotides not matched to a gene: 5. The CDR3 nucleotides read TGTGCCAGCAGTTACCGGGGACTAGGAGAGTTCTTC. Protein product: CASSYRGLGEFF.

The chain couples TRBV6-1 to TRBJ1-2, with no clear D. Trimming stripped 3 bases from V and 3 bases from J, with 14 bases between. The CDR3 runs to 15 residues. The germline CDR1 and CDR2 sequences are MNHNS and SASEGT. As DNA, the CDR3 is TGTGCCAGCAGTGATGGGCCAAACCCCCACTATGGCTACACCTTC. This codes for CASSDGPNPHYGYTF.

This chain uses TRBV5-4 with TRBJ2-1; a weak D match, TRBD2 (5 bases). The CDR3 totals 14 residues. V was clipped by 0 bases and J by 5 bases, with 9 bases between them. Germline CDR1 reads SGHNT; CDR2 reads YYREEE (reference sequence). CDR3 coding DNA: TGTGCCAGCAGCTTGGTATCGGGGAACAATGAGCAGTTCTTC. As protein: CASSLVSGNNEQFF.

This clone occurred once. The rearrangement uses TRBV12-5 and TRBJ1-2; D perhaps matches TRBD1 (5 bases). The V gene lost 6 bases and the J gene lost 8 bases, with 22 bases spanning the gap. The CDR3 covers 15 residues. From germline, CDR1 is LGHNT and CDR2 FRNRAP. The CDR3 DNA reads as TGTGCTAGTGGACCCCTCGCGGGGCAGATGGGCGGCTACACCTTC. This translates into CASGPLAGQMGGYTF. Full variable domain (rest looked up from reference TRBV12-5 and TRBJ1-2): DARVTQTPRHKVTEMGQEVTMRCQPILGHNTVFWYRQTMMQGLELLAYFRNRAPLDDSGMPKDRFSAEMPDATLATLKIQPSEPRDSAVYFCASGPLAGQMGGYTFGSGTRLTVV.

The chain is built from TRBV19 and TRBJ1-4; D remains unclear. V lost 7 bases and J 4 bases, leaving 10 bases between the germline ends. The germline gives CDR1 LNHDA, CDR2 SQIVND (reference sequence). The CDR3 has 13 residues. The CDR3 protein is CASTQADNEKLFF. CDR3 in DNA: TGTGCCAGTACGCAGGCCGATAATGAAAAACTGTTTTTT.

The rearrangement joins TRBV23-1 to TRBJ1-2; D gene ambiguous. TRBV23-1 is given ORF status, its function remaining uncertain. The CDR3 length is 14 residues. V gave up 8 bases and J gave up 1 base, with 14 bases separating them. DNA for the CDR3: TGCGCCAGCGGTGTGCCGGGCGGTAACTATGGCTACACCTTC. It codes for CASGVPGGNYGYTF.